This T cell receptor beta chain was identified in a study of molecular identifiers for immune sequencing clone quantification. Sorted cell numbers of roughly 17,000 to 1,100,000, with 10%, 30% or 50% RNA, served as input for naive CD8 libraries. MiXCR, applied by TCRdb to the PCR reads, yields one record per CDR3 protein. The sample yields about 630,000 distinct CDR3 sequences, about 25% seen once. This clonotype was observed a few times. Its antigen is currently unknown. Whole-study findings and limits: Jurkat TCR RNA spiked in from one cell reportedly remained identifiable amid roughly 910,000 naive cells.

Germline V gene lookup returns CDR1 LGHNA and CDR2 YSLEER. J gave up 7 bases and V 0 bases, and 6 bases lay outside the gene matches. This CDR3 comprises 16 residues. The origin of this receptor is a human donor in good health. Some libraries in this study had Jurkat cell RNA spiked in. Input material: naive CD8+ T cells from blood, with Jurkat cell RNA spiked in. Regarding subset: FACS-sorted CD8+CD4-CCR7+CD45RA+ naive T cells. The V and J genes are TRBV4-3 and TRBJ2-3; 11 bases fit TRBD2. CDR3 in DNA: TGCGCCAGCAGCCAAGACTTAGCGGGAGGGCTTTATACGCAGTATTTT. Protein sequence: CASSQDLAGGLYTQYF.